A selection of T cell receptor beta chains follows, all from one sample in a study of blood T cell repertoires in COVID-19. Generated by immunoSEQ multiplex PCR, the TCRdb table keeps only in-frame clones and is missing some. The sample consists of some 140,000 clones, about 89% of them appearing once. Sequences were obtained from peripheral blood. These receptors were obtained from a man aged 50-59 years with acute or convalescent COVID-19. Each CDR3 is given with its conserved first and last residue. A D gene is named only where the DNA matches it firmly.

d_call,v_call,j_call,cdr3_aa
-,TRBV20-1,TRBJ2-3,CSASRGVSTDTQYF
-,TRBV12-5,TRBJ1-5,CASAPGDTGNQPQHF
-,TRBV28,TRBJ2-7,CASLTQEDSYEQYF
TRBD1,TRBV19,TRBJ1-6,CASRDRVNSPLHF
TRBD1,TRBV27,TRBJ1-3,CASSLRTGFGNTIYF
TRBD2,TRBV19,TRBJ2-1,CASSIDGGGVQFF
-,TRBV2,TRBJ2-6,CASSVESGANVLTF
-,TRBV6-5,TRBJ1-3,CASSPPGPTGNTIYF
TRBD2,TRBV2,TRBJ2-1,CASKTSGIFQFF
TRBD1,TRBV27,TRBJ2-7,CASARAPDRDKFNEQYF
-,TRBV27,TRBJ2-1,CASKKGGEEQFF
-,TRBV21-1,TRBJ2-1,CASSKAGGSFYNEQFF
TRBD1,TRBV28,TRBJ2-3,CASSLYGGNWQGVTDTQYF
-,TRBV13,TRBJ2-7,CASGSGTFGEQYF
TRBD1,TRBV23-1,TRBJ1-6,CASSHPTGEDSPLHF
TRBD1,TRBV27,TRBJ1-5,CASSLYGQGAYNQPQHF
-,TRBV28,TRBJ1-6,CASLPGTNNSPLHF
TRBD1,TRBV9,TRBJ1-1,CASRPGGPEAFF
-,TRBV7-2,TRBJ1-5,CASSFKGDQPQHF
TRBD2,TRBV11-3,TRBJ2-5,CASSLTSGVGETQYF
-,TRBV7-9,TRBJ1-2,CASSLGLFDNVYGYTF
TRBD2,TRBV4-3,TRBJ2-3,CASSQGGLAGGQDTQYF
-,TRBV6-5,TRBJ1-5,CASTLSGGKNQPQHF
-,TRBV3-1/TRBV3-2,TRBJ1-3,CASSQEGTSGNTIYF
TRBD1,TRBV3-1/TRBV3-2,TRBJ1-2,CASSGTGYGYTF
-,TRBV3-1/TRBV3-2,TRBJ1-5,CASSQDRGQPQHF
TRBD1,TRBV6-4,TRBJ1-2,CASSAGTGGYGYTF
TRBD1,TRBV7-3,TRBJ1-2,CASSLKDQGADGYTF
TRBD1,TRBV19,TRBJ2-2,CASSMGDRGDTGELFF
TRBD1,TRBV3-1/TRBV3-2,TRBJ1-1,CASSSRTGEAFF
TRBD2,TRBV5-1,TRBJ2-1,CASTRTSANNEQFF
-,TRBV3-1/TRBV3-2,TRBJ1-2,CASTGQPNYGYTF
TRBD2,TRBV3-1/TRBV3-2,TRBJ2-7,CASRPGLAGVSSGEQYF
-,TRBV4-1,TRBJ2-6,CASSQDHVAPGANVLTF
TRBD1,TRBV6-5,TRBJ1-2,CASRGQVSGYTF
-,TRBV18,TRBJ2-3,CASSPYALLSTDTQYF
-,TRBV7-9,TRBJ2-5,CASSNKQVFQETQYF
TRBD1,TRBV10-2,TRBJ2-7,CASSAGDRPLEQYF
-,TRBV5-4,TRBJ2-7,CASSLVEVPYEQYF
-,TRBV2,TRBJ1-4,CASSRDRLNEKLFF
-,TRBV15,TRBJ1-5,CATSRDLGRPNQPQHF
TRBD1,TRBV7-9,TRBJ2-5,CASSFEQGYQETQYF
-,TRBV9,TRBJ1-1,CASSQSPDTEAFF
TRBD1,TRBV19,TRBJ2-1,CASSIQGARVF
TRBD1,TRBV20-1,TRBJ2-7,CSASGMTGPYEQYF
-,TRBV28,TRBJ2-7,CASSLSGVGEQYF
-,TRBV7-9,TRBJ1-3,CASSLFLTGGGNTIYF
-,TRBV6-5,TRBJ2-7,CASSSGHYEQYF
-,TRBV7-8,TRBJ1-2,CASSLDRDSGYTF
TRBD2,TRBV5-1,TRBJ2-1,CASSPYLGLSYNEQFF